Listed below are T cell receptor beta chains from one sample, sequenced in a study of blood T cell dynamics during melanoma immunotherapy. Profiling relied on immunoSEQ multiplex PCR, and the TCRdb table lists in-frame clones only, not all of them. The sample contains fewer than 11,000 clones, around 91% of which appear only once. Material: blood, obtained from a patient treated with checkpoint blockade. These receptor sequences come from a human donor with melanoma. CDR3s include the opening cysteine and the closing phenylalanine or tryptophan.

j_call | v_call | cdr3_aa
TRBJ2-5 | TRBV15 | CATSRLQGARETQYF
TRBJ1-1 | TRBV6-5 | CASTTMGSEAFF
TRBJ1-1 | TRBV18 | CASSPRESNTEAFF
TRBJ1-2 | TRBV19 | CASRRGGPYQYGYTF
TRBJ2-5 | TRBV21-1 | CASSKGRQLQETQYF
TRBJ2-3 | TRBV11-3 | CASSLDRGNTQYF
TRBJ2-1 | TRBV4-1 | CASSQAPGGWGQFF
TRBJ2-2 | TRBV27 | CASTPEALPTGELFF
TRBJ1-1 | TRBV30 | CAWTLFHEAFF
TRBJ2-1 | TRBV5-1 | CASSLGRDYNEQFF
TRBJ1-5 | TRBV28 | CASRLPGQGHQPQHF
TRBJ2-3 | TRBV9 | CASSSRGDTDTQYF